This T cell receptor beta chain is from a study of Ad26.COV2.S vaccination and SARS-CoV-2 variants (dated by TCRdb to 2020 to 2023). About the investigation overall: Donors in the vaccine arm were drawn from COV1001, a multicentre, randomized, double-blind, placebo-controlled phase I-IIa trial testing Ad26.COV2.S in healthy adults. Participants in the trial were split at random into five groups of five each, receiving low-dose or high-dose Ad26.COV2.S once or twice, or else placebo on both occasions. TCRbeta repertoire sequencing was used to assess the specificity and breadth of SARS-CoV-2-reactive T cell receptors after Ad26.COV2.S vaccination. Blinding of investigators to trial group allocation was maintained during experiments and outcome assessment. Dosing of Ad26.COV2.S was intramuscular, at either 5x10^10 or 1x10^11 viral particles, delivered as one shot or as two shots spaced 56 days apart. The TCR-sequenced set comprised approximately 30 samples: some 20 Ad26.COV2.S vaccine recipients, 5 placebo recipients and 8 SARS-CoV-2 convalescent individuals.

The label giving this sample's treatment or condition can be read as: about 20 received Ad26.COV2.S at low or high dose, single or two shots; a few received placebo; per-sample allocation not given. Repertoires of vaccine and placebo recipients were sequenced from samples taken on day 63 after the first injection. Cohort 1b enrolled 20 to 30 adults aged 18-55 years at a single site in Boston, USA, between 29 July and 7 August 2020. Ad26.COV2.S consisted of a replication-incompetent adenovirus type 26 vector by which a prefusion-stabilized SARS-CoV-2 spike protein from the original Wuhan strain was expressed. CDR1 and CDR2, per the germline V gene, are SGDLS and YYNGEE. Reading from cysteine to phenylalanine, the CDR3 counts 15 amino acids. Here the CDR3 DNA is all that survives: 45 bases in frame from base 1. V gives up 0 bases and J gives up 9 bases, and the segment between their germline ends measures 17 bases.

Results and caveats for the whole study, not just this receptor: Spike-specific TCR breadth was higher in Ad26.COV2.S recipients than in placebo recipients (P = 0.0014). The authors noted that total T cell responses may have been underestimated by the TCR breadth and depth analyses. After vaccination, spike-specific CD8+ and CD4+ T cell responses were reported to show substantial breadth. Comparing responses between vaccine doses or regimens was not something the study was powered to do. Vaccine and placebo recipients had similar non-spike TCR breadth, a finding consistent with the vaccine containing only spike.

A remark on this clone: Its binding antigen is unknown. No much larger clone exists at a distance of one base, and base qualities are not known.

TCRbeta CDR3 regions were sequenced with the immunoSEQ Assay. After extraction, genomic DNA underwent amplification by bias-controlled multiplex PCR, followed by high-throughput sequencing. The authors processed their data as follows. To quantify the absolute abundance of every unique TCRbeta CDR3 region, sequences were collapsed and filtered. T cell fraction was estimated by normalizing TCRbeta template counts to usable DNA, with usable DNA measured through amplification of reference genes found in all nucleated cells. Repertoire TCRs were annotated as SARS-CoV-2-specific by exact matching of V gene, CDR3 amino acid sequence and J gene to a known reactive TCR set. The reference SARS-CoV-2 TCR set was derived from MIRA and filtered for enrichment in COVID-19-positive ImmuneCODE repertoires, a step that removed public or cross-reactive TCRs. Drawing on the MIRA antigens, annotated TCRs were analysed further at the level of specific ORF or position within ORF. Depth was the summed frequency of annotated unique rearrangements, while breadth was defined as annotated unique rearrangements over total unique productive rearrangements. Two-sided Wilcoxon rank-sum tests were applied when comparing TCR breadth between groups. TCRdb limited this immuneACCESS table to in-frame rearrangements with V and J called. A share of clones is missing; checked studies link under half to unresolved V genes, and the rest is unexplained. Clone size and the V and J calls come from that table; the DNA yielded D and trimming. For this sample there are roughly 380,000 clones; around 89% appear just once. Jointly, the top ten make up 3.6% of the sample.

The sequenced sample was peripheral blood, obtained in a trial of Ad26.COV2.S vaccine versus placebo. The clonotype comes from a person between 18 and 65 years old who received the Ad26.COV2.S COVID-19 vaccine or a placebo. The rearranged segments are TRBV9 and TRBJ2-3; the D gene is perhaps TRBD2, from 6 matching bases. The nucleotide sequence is TGTGCCAGCAGCGTAGGTTGGGGGGACCCCATGACGCAGTATTTT. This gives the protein CASSVGWGDPMTQYF.